This TCR beta chain was identified in a study of blood T cells in healthy people across ages. General study points: Roughly linearly, TCR beta diversity per million T cells fell as age increased.

Alongside a J-beta primer mix, a sample-barcoded 5' primer served in a second PCR lasting roughly 6 to 12 cycles. TCRdb reanalysed the 5' RACE reads using MiXCR and keeps one entry per CDR3 protein. The sample holds roughly 800,000 distinct CDR3 sequences, 20% to 30% seen once. This CDR3 spans 14 amino acids. Per germline, CDR1 SGDLS and CDR2 YYNGEE. V was trimmed by 4 bases and J by 7 bases, leaving 14 bases between them. The sample holds a few counts of this clonotype. The antigen is not known. This sample was also put to use in a study of T cells of mothers and their children. That publication notes: Each donor was one of three healthy Caucasian mothers or one of their six children.

The sample was blood. The source of this sequence is a boy aged 5-17 years in good health. This chain joins TRBV9 and TRBJ1-4; D is undetermined. The DNA of the CDR3 is TGTGCCAGCAGCTTTACTAACGGAGGTGAAAAACTGTTTTTT. It translates to CASSFTNGGEKLFF.